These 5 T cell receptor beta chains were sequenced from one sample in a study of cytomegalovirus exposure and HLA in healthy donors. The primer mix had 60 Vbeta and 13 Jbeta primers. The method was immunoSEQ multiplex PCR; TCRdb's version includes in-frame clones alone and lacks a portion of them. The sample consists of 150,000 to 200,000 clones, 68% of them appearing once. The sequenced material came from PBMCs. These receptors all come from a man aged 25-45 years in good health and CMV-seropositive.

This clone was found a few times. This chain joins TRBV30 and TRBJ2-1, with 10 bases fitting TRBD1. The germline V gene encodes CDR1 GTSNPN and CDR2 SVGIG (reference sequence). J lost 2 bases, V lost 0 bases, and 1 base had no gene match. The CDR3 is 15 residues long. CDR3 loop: CAWSVGTGAYNEQFF. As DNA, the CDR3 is TGTGCCTGGAGTGTAGGGACAGGGGCCTACAATGAGCAGTTCTTC.

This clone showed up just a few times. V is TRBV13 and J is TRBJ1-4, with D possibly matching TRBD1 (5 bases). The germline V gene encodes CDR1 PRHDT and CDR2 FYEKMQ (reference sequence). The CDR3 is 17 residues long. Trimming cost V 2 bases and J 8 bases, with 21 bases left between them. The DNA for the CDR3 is TGTGCCAGCAGCTTATATAGGGGACTGGGTACGACGGAAAAACTGTTTTTT. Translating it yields CASSLYRGLGTTEKLFF.

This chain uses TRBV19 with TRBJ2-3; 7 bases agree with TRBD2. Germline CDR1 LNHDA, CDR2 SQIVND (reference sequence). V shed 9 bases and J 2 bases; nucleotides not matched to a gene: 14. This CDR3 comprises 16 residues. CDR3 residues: CARGEGREDITDTQYF. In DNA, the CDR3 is TGTGCCAGAGGGGAGGGGAGGGAGGACATCACAGATACGCAGTATTTT.

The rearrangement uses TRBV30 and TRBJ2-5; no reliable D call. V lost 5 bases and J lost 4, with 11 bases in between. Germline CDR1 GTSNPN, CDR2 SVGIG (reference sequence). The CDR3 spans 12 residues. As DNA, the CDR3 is TGTGCCTGGGGGCTAACCGGAGAGACCCAGTACTTC. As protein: CAWGLTGETQYF.

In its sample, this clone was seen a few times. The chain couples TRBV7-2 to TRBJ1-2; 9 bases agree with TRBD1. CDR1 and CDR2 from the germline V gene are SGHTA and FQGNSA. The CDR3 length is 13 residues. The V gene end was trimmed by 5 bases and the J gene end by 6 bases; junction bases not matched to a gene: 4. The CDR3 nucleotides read TGTGCCAGCAGCGCCGGGACAGGGAATGGCTACACCTTC. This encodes CASSAGTGNGYTF.